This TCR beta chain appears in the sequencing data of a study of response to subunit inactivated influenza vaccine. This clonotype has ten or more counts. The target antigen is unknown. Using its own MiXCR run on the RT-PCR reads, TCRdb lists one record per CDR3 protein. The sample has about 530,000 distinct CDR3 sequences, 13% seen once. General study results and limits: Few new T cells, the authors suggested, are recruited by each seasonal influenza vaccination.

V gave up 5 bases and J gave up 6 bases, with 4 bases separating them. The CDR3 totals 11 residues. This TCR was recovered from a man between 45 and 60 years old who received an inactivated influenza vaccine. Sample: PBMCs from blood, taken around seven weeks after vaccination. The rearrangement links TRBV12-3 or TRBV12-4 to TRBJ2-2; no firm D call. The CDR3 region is CASSVAGELFF. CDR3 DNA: TGTGCCAGCAGTGTGGCCGGGGAGCTGTTTTTT.